Each of the 27 T cell receptor beta chains below was sequenced from the same sample in a study of cytomegalovirus exposure and HLA in healthy donors. The study ran its PCR with 60 Vbeta and 13 Jbeta primers. Measured with immunoSEQ multiplex PCR; TCRdb has only the in-frame clones, and not every one. The data show over 100,000 clones, with around 81% seen just once and roughly 2% held by the top ten. The sequenced material came from PBMCs. The receptor set was obtained from a woman in her 30s in good health and CMV-seronegative.

This chain connects TRBV6-5 to TRBJ2-4, with 7 bases aligning to TRBD1. V lost 6 bases, J lost 3 bases, and 5 bases stayed unmatched. This CDR3 contains 14 residues. Germline values: CDR1 MNHEY, CDR2 SVGAGI. For the CDR3, the DNA is TGTGCCAGCAGCCTTACAGGGGTCAAAAACATTCAGTACTTC. Translation: CASSLTGVKNIQYF.

This clone was found a few times. The chain recombines TRBV5-4 with TRBJ2-7; the D gene is possibly TRBD1 (5 bases). The germline CDR1 and CDR2 sequences are SGHNT and YYREEE (reference sequence). V lost 2 bases to trimming and J lost 0 bases, with 18 bases between them. CDR3 size: 17 residues. The CDR3 spells CASSFLGARVSSYEQYF. CDR3 nucleotide sequence: TGTGCCAGCAGCTTTTTAGGGGCCAGGGTTTCCTCCTACGAGCAGTACTTC.

The CDR3: CASRPNPSKIADTQYF. CDR3 nucleotides: TGCGCCAGCAGGCCCAACCCCTCTAAAATCGCAGATACGCAGTATTTT. The V and J genes are TRBV5-1 and TRBJ2-3; D ambiguous. The CDR3 contains 16 residues. Germline V gene sequence: CDR1 SGHRS, CDR2 YFSETQ. V dropped 5 bases and J dropped 4 bases, with 20 bases sitting between them.

This chain connects TRBV7-2 to TRBJ1-2; the match to TRBD1 covers 10 bases. V lost 5 bases and J lost 8; bases outside the gene matches: 11. The CDR3 has 15 amino acids. Germline values: CDR1 SGHTA, CDR2 FQGNSA. DNA of the CDR3: TGTGCCAGCAGCGTCCGGGACAGGGGCCGGGAGGGCTACACCTTC. Its protein product is CASSVRDRGREGYTF. Together with reference TRBV7-2 and TRBJ1-2, the CDR3 gives the full variable domain: GAGVSQSPSNKVTEKGKDVELRCDPISGHTALYWYRQSLGQGLEFLIYFQGNSAPDKSGLPSDRFSAERTGGSVSTLTIQRTQQEDSAVYLCASSVRDRGREGYTFGSGTRLTVV.

V is TRBV30 and J is TRBJ1-3; D gene ambiguous. In germline, CDR1 is GTSNPN, CDR2 SVGIG (reference sequence). The CDR3 covers 14 residues. V shed 4 bases and J shed 4 bases, with 14 bases lying between them. CDR3 region: CAWKVEGFGNTIYF. The DNA for the CDR3 is TGTGCCTGGAAAGTGGAGGGCTTCGGAAACACCATATATTTT.

The chain carries TRBV6-5 and TRBJ2-7; D perhaps matches TRBD1 (6 bases). V gave up 6 bases and J gave up 0 bases, with 12 bases separating them. The CDR3 extends over 14 amino acids. Germline CDR1 is MNHEY and CDR2 is SVGAGI. The CDR3 DNA follows: TGTGCCAGCAGCCCGACAGGAAGCTCCTACGAGCAGTACTTC. Its translation: CASSPTGSSYEQYF.

J is TRBJ2-7 and V is TRBV7-9, with TRBD2 matching 10 bases. CDR1 and CDR2 (germline): SEHNR, FQNEAQ (reference sequence). The V and J ends lost 7 bases and 5 bases, in that order; junction bases with no gene match: 8. This CDR3 is built from 14 residues. CDR3 region: CASTRLAGFHEQYF. In DNA form, the CDR3 reads TGTGCCAGCACCCGACTAGCGGGTTTTCACGAGCAGTACTTC.

The chain employs TRBV19 and TRBJ2-1; possible D gene TRBD2, 5 bases. The CDR3 consists of 15 residues. Germline V CDR1 and CDR2: LNHDA, SQIVND (reference sequence). Deletions cut 2 bases from V and 2 bases from J, with 10 bases between. CDR3 sequence (DNA): TGTGCCAGTAGTATAATAGCGCAAGCCTACAATGAGCAGTTCTTC. Amino acid sequence: CASSIIAQAYNEQFF. Variable domain in full (rest from reference TRBV19 and TRBJ2-1): DGGITQSPKYLFRKEGQNVTLSCEQNLNHDAMYWYRQDPGQGLRLIYYSQIVNDFQKGDIAEGYSVSREKKESFPLTVTSAQKNPTAFYLCASSIIAQAYNEQFFGPGTRLTVL.

This chain connects TRBV6-5 to TRBJ1-2; no firm D call. The germline gives CDR1 MNHEY, CDR2 SVGAGI. The CDR3 has 12 residues. The germline V and J ends were trimmed by 6 bases and 5 bases, with 10 bases remaining between them. The CDR3 DNA sequence: TGTGCCAGCAGAATACTCGGTTATGGCTACACCTTC. Protein product: CASRILGYGYTF.

J is TRBJ1-2 and V is TRBV6-1, with 10 bases identical to TRBD1. The CDR3 extends over 15 amino acids. Germline V CDR1 and CDR2: MNHNS, SASEGT. V dropped 6 bases and J dropped 4; count of bases not matched to a gene: 8. Here the CDR3 reads CASRYRDRGLYGYTF. DNA of the CDR3: TGTGCCAGCAGGTACCGGGACAGGGGACTCTATGGCTACACCTTC.

The chain has TRBV5-6 and TRBJ2-7; D ambiguous. The CDR3 is made up of 15 amino acids. Trimming cost V 1 base and J 2 bases, with 13 bases left between them. The germline gives CDR1 SGHDT, CDR2 YYEEEE. The CDR3 region is CASSLLSHTAYEQYF. For the CDR3, the DNA is TGTGCCAGCAGCTTGTTATCGCACACCGCCTACGAGCAGTACTTC.

This chain connects TRBV7-9 to TRBJ2-1; 7 bases are a match to TRBD2. Germline CDR1 and CDR2: SEHNR and FQNEAQ (reference sequence). The CDR3 runs 14 residues. The V gene end was trimmed by 3 bases and the J gene end by 8 bases; junction bases not matched to a gene: 7. The DNA for the CDR3 is TGTGCCAGCAGCTTGCGGGAGAGATTGGATGAGCAGTTCTTC. Amino acid sequence: CASSLRERLDEQFF.

J is TRBJ1-5 and V is TRBV6-5; D is ambiguous. With 5 bases removed from V and 8 bases from J, the gap between germline ends came to 19 bases. The CDR3 covers 15 residues. Germline-derived CDR1 and CDR2 are MNHEY and SVGAGI. CDR3 DNA: TGTGCCAGCAGTCCTCTATGGACGGGAAGGGAGCCCCAGCATTTT. Translated, it gives CASSPLWTGREPQHF.

This sequence joins TRBV11-2 and TRBJ1-1; D is uncertain. CDR1 SGHAT and CDR2 FQNNGV come from the germline V gene. The V gene lost 5 bases and the J gene lost 7 bases, with 5 bases spanning the gap. The length of the CDR3 is 10 residues. The CDR3 sequence is CASSVIEAFF. The CDR3 bases are TGTGCCAGCAGCGTCATTGAAGCTTTCTTT.

V is TRBV7-9 and J is TRBJ1-2; 8 positions agree with TRBD1. This CDR3 comprises 12 residues. The ends lost 1 base at V and 8 bases at J; junction bases unmatched: 0. CDR1 is SEHNR and CDR2 is FQNEAQ in the germline V gene (reference sequence). CDR3 sequence: CASSLDRGGYTF. DNA of the CDR3: TGTGCCAGCAGCTTAGACAGGGGGGGCTACACCTTC. The full variable domain, completed using reference TRBV7-9 and TRBJ1-2, is DTGVSQNPRHKITKRGQNVTFRCDPISEHNRLYWYRQTLGQGPEFLTYFQNEAQLEKSRLLSDRFSAERPKGSFSTLEIQRTEQGDSAMYLCASSLDRGGYTFGSGTRLTVV.

The chain links TRBV19 to TRBJ2-5, with TRBD1 as a possible D gene (5 bases). The CDR3 has 12 residues. Trimming left V 8 bases short and J 1 base short, with 8 bases between. Germline CDR1 reads LNHDA; CDR2 reads SQIVND (reference sequence). The CDR3 nucleotides read TGTGCCAGTTCTAGGGGCCAAGAGACCCAGTACTTC. Translating gives CASSRGQETQYF.

This clone was recorded a few times. This chain joins TRBV29-1 and TRBJ2-7; 10 bases agree with TRBD1. Per germline, CDR1 SQVTM and CDR2 ANQGSEA. V was pared by 5 bases and J by 7 bases, with 8 bases of the junction left unmatched. The CDR3 is 13 amino acids. CDR3 amino acids: CSVRQGAGWEQYF. The CDR3, as DNA: TGCAGCGTTCGACAGGGGGCTGGTTGGGAGCAGTACTTC.

The J gene is TRBJ1-2, the V gene TRBV4-3; a possible D gene is TRBD1 (6 bases). Germline-derived CDR1 and CDR2 are LGHNA and YSLEER. The CDR3 totals 14 residues. Trimming cost V 1 base and J 8 bases, with 14 bases left between them. CDR3 DNA: TGCGCCAGCAGCCAAGTGTACAGGGAATCAGGCTACACCTTC. Translation: CASSQVYRESGYTF.

This rearrangement joins TRBV10-3 to TRBJ1-3, with D unclear. The CDR3 length is 11 residues. Germline CDR1 is ENHRY and CDR2 is SYGVKD. V shed 10 bases and J shed 4 bases, with 8 bases lying between them. The CDR3 sequence: CATLLGNTIYF. Written as DNA, the CDR3 is TGTGCCACCCTTTTGGGAAACACCATATATTTT.

This clone has just one count. The chain uses TRBV27 and TRBJ2-1; 8 bases align to TRBD1. CDR1 is MNHEY and CDR2 is SMNVEV in the germline V gene (reference sequence). Trimming took 3 bases from V and 8 from J; bases not matched to a gene: 9. This CDR3 has 15 residues. CDR3 region: CASSFYDRGGDEQFF. DNA for the CDR3: TGTGCCAGCAGTTTTTACGACAGGGGAGGAGATGAGCAGTTCTTC.

The V call is TRBV6-4, the J call TRBJ2-1; D uncertain. Germline V lookup: CDR1 MRHNA, CDR2 SNTAGT. The CDR3 consists of 12 residues. Trimming cost V 11 bases and J 6 bases, with 14 bases left between them. The CDR3 sequence: CAGLWSCNEQFF. The CDR3 coding sequence is TGTGCCGGCCTCTGGAGCTGCAATGAGCAGTTCTTC.

The rearrangement links TRBV27 to TRBJ2-7; tentatively, D is TRBD1 (5 bases). The CDR3 loop spans 16 amino acids. V lost 1 base to trimming and J lost 2 bases, with 15 bases between them. Germline CDR1 is MNHEY and CDR2 is SMNVEV (reference sequence). CDR3 region: CASSLLSQGVTYEQYF. CDR3 bases: TGTGCCAGCAGTTTATTGAGCCAGGGCGTAACCTACGAGCAGTACTTC.

The chain joins TRBV7-3 to TRBJ2-3; D might be TRBD2 (6 bases). The V gene's germline CDR1 is SGHTA and CDR2 FQGTGA. V was cut by 4 bases and J by 0 bases, with 8 bases left in between. CDR3 length equals 14 residues. The CDR3 spells CASSSGTSTDTQYF. The DNA for the CDR3 is TGTGCCAGCAGCTCAGGGACTAGCACAGATACGCAGTATTTT. Filled out from reference TRBV7-3 and TRBJ2-3, the complete variable domain reads GAGVSQTPSNKVTEKGKYVELRCDPISGHTALYWYRQSLGQGPEFLIYFQGTGAADDSGLPNDRFFAVRPEGSVSTLKIQRTERGDSAVYLCASSSGTSTDTQYFGPGTRLTVL.

This rearrangement joins TRBV9 to TRBJ2-5; the D is unclear. Trimming cost V 2 bases and J 4 bases, with 3 bases left between them. Germline values: CDR1 SGDLS, CDR2 YYNGEE. The CDR3 loop spans 11 amino acids. The CDR3 is CASSVRETQYF. The CDR3 DNA follows: TGTGCCAGCAGCGTTAGAGAGACCCAGTACTTC.

This sequence joins TRBV7-2 and TRBJ2-5; unclear D gene. The germline CDR1 and CDR2 sequences are SGHTA and FQGNSA. The CDR3 has 11 amino acids. V was trimmed by 5 bases and J by 10 bases, leaving 11 bases between them. DNA of the CDR3: TGTGCCAGCAGCAGAGGTGTCAGCCAGTACTTC. Amino acids: CASSRGVSQYF.

V is TRBV29-1 and J is TRBJ1-1; the D gene is possibly TRBD1 (5 bases). Germline CDR1 SQVTM, CDR2 ANQGSEA. The CDR3 is made up of 11 amino acids. Trimming removed 4 bases from V and 11 bases from J, with 14 bases in between. CDR3 region: CSVANQGEAFF. CDR3 in DNA: TGCAGCGTTGCAAACCAGGGTGAGGCTTTCTTT.

The gene calls are TRBV29-1 and TRBJ2-2; 9 bases line up with TRBD2. Germline CDR1 SQVTM, CDR2 ANQGSEA. The ends lost 6 bases at V and 1 base at J; junction bases unmatched: 6. There are 15 residues in the CDR3. CDR3 nucleotides: TGCAGCGTCCGAGAAGCGGGAGGGAACACCGGGGAGCTGTTTTTT. This gives the protein CSVREAGGNTGELFF.